The 21 T cell receptor beta chains listed next were all sequenced from one sample in a study of PD-L1 blockade in urothelial cancer. Time point denoted: pretreatment peripheral blood. Repertoires were generated with immunoSEQ multiplex PCR, while TCRdb's copy carries only in-frame clones and drops some. The data show 60,000 or so clones, with around 81% seen just once and 2.5% to 3.5% held by the top ten. This specimen consisted of PBMCs, obtained around atezolizumab (anti-PD-L1) treatment. Receptors originate from a man between 65 and 85 years old with urothelial cancer.

This chain uses TRBV19 with TRBJ2-5; D not certain. The V end was cut by 3 bases, the J end by 4 bases, with 21 bases between. The CDR3 sequence is 17 residues long. The germline CDR1 and CDR2 sequences are LNHDA and SQIVND (reference sequence). CDR3 bases: TGTGCCAGTAGTATTTCGGGTGGTGGTAGTTTAAGAGAGACCCAGTACTTC. Amino acids: CASSISGGGSLRETQYF.

The chain links TRBV19 to TRBJ1-5, with a possible D match to TRBD1 (6 bases). V lost 5 bases and J 5 bases, leaving 10 bases between the germline ends. Germline values: CDR1 LNHDA, CDR2 SQIVND (reference sequence). The CDR3 has 13 residues. CDR3 in DNA: TGTGCCAGTAGTGGACAGAGCTATCAGCCCCAGCATTTT. Amino acid sequence: CASSGQSYQPQHF.

This chain joins TRBV5-4 and TRBJ2-3, with D possibly matching TRBD1 (7 bases). Germline V gives CDR1 SGHNT, CDR2 YYREEE (reference sequence). V was clipped by 0 bases and J by 5 bases, with 10 bases between them. The CDR3 covers 14 residues. The DNA of the CDR3 is TGTGCCAGCAGCTTGGTGCAGGGGGGAGATACGCAGTATTTT. Protein product: CASSLVQGGDTQYF.

The chain combines TRBV7-9 with TRBJ1-2, with D possibly matching TRBD1 (5 bases). Germline-derived CDR1 and CDR2 are SEHNR and FQNEAQ (reference sequence). The V and J ends lost 1 base and 6 bases respectively, with 15 bases between them. The CDR3 length is 15 residues. The CDR3: CASSLVGRDRHGYTF. The CDR3 nucleotides are TGTGCCAGCAGCTTAGTGGGCAGGGATAGGCATGGCTACACCTTC.

V and J are TRBV19 and TRBJ2-1; TRBD2 is a possible D gene (7 bases). Trimming cost V 6 bases and J 6 bases, with 15 bases left between them. The CDR3 is made up of 14 amino acids. The V gene's germline CDR1 is LNHDA and CDR2 SQIVND (reference sequence). The CDR3 DNA reads TGTGCCAGTAGGGGAGGGGGAGAAGGCAATGAGCAGTTCTTC. The encoded protein is CASRGGGEGNEQFF.

This clone was counted only a few times. V usage is TRBV2 and J usage is TRBJ2-3; 12 positions match TRBD2. V lost 5 bases to trimming and J lost 1 base; unmatched junction nucleotides: 7. The length of the CDR3 is 17 residues. Germline loops: CDR1 SNHLY, CDR2 FYNNEI. CDR3 residues: CASSRTSGVRGTDTQYF. CDR3 coding DNA: TGTGCCAGCAGTCGGACTAGCGGGGTACGAGGCACAGATACGCAGTATTTT.

The rearrangement uses TRBV7-2 and TRBJ2-3; D is perhaps TRBD2 (6 bases). Germline V lookup: CDR1 SGHTA, CDR2 FQGNSA. CDR3 length: 15 amino acids. The V and J ends lost 1 base and 4 bases respectively, with 12 bases between them. CDR3 bases: TGTGCCAGCAGCTTAGGTCTAGGGGAGGCAGATACGCAGTATTTT. Its translation: CASSLGLGEADTQYF.

This chain joins TRBV7-2 and TRBJ2-7, with a possible D match to TRBD2 (6 bases). Germline V gene data show CDR1 as SGHTA and CDR2 as FQGNSA. This CDR3 is 15 amino acids long. The V gene lost 1 base and the J gene lost 1 base, with 11 bases spanning the gap. CDR3 nucleotide sequence: TGTGCCAGCAGCTTAGTCGGGAGCGAATCCTACGAGCAGTACTTC. It translates to CASSLVGSESYEQYF. The full variable domain, with the rest looked up from reference TRBV7-2 and TRBJ2-7, is GAGVSQSPSNKVTEKGKDVELRCDPISGHTALYWYRQSLGQGLEFLIYFQGNSAPDKSGLPSDRFSAERTGGSVSTLTIQRTQQEDSAVYLCASSLVGSESYEQYFGPGTRLTVT.

The chain links TRBV11-3 to TRBJ2-3, with D unresolved. Germline CDR1 is SGHNT and CDR2 is YENEEA. The ends were cut back, 5 bases at V and 4 bases at J, with 13 bases in the middle. CDR3 length: 14 amino acids. Here the CDR3 reads CASSPAEPSDTQYF. The CDR3 bases are TGTGCCAGCAGCCCCGCGGAACCGTCAGATACGCAGTATTTT.

This chain links TRBV5-6 with TRBJ2-5, with no clear D. Germline loops: CDR1 SGHDT, CDR2 YYEEEE. This CDR3 region has 11 residues. Trimming stripped 1 base from V and 4 bases from J, with 2 bases between. CDR3 coding DNA: TGTGCCAGCAGCTTGCGAGAGACCCAGTACTTC. It encodes CASSLRETQYF. Full variable domain (remainder filled in from reference TRBV5-6 and TRBJ2-5): DAGVTQSPTHLIKTRGQQVTLRCSPKSGHDTVSWYQQALGQGPQFIFQYYEEEERQRGNFPDRFSGHQFPNYSSELNVNALLLGDSALYLCASSLRETQYFGPGTRLLVL.

The CDR3 sequence is CASSRKAGTGENEQFF. CDR3 DNA: TGTGCCAGCAGCCGAAAGGCCGGGACAGGGGAGAATGAGCAGTTCTTC. The chain uses TRBV11-2 and TRBJ2-1; 10 positions agree with TRBD1. V dropped 5 bases and J dropped 7; count of bases not matched to a gene: 11. CDR1 is SGHAT, CDR2 FQNNGV, per germline. CDR3 length: 16 residues.

The V call is TRBV6-1, the J call TRBJ2-7; 12 bases map to TRBD2. CDR3 size: 15 residues. Trimming removed 7 bases from V and 3 bases from J; junction bases left unmatched: 7. Per germline, CDR1 MNHNS and CDR2 SASEGT. As DNA, the CDR3 is TGTGCCAGCAAGACTAGCGGGGGAATCATCTACGAGCAGTACTTC. This gives the protein CASKTSGGIIYEQYF.

This clone occurred a few times. The chain carries TRBV9 and TRBJ2-1; 11 bases match TRBD2. This CDR3 spans 14 amino acids. V was pared by 4 bases and J by 12 bases, with 9 bases of the junction left unmatched. Germline CDR1 reads SGDLS; CDR2 reads YYNGEE. The CDR3 nucleotides are TGTGCCAGCAGCCCAATTACCGGGACTAGCGGGCAGTTCTTC. Translated, it gives CASSPITGTSGQFF.

As DNA, the CDR3 is TGCGCCAGCAGCCCGGATATGGCCTTCGGGGAGCAGTACTTC. As protein: CASSPDMAFGEQYF. The chain has TRBV5-1 and TRBJ2-7; the D is unclear. The V end lost 4 bases, the J end lost 7 bases, and 18 bases lay between the germline ends. This CDR3 region has 14 residues. The V gene's germline CDR1 is SGHRS and CDR2 YFSETQ. Drawing the rest from reference TRBV5-1 and TRBJ2-7, the complete variable domain is KAGVTQTPRYLIKTRGQQVTLSCSPISGHRSVSWYQQTPGQGLQFLFEYFSETQRNKGNFPGRFSGRQFSNSRSEMNVSTLELGDSALYLCASSPDMAFGEQYFGPGTRLTVT.

The rearrangement uses TRBV7-2 and TRBJ2-5; D perhaps matches TRBD2 (5 bases). Germline V gene lookup returns CDR1 SGHTA and CDR2 FQGNSA. The V end was cut by 0 bases, the J end by 5 bases, with 10 bases between. The CDR3 sequence is 14 residues long. The CDR3, as DNA: TGTGCCAGCAGCTTAGCGCGGGCCAGGGAGACCCAGTACTTC. Translation: CASSLARARETQYF.

V and J are TRBV5-5 and TRBJ2-7; 10 positions match TRBD1. This CDR3 is 17 amino acids long. Germline CDR1 reads SGHKS; CDR2 reads YYEKEE (reference sequence). The V gene end was trimmed by 4 bases and the J gene end by 7 bases; junction bases not matched to a gene: 17. The CDR3 DNA sequence: TGTGCCAGCAGCGTAAAACCTGGGACAGGGGATGCTCGGGAGCAGTACTTC. It specifies CASSVKPGTGDAREQYF. The full variable domain, in which reference TRBV5-5 and TRBJ2-7 provide the parts outside the CDR3, is DAGVTQSPTHLIKTRGQQVTLRCSPISGHKSVSWYQQVLGQGPQFIFQYYEKEERGRGNFPDRFSARQFPNYSSELNVNALLLGDSALYLCASSVKPGTGDAREQYFGPGTRLTVT.

The chain recombines TRBV6-1 with TRBJ2-7, with TRBD1 identical over 10 bases. The CDR3 is made up of 16 amino acids. Germline values: CDR1 MNHNS, CDR2 SASEGT. Germline trimming cut 4 bases from V and 2 bases from J; bases unmatched to any gene: 8. The CDR3: CASSARQGATTYEQYF. The CDR3 DNA follows: TGTGCCAGCAGTGCACGACAGGGGGCAACTACCTACGAGCAGTACTTC.

The rearrangement joins TRBV6-6 to TRBJ1-1, with no clear D. The CDR3 covers 14 residues. Trimming left V 0 bases short and J 6 bases short, with 11 bases between. Germline-derived CDR1 and CDR2 are MNHNY and SVGAGI (reference sequence). The CDR3 sequence: CASSYSTGGAEAFF. The CDR3 DNA follows: TGTGCCAGCAGTTACTCAACCGGTGGAGCTGAAGCTTTCTTT.

The chain uses TRBV2 and TRBJ1-3; TRBD1 might be the D (6 bases). CDR1 SNHLY and CDR2 FYNNEI come from the germline V gene. Trimming left V 6 bases short and J 0 bases short, with 9 bases between. The CDR3 is 14 amino acids. The CDR3 region is CASRGTLSGNTIYF. The CDR3 nucleotides read TGTGCCAGCAGGGGGACACTCTCTGGAAACACCATATATTTT.

This clone was recorded only once. The chain joins TRBV5-1 to TRBJ2-7; TRBD1 matches 10 bases. CDR1 is SGHRS and CDR2 is YFSETQ in the germline V gene. The CDR3 loop spans 20 amino acids. J gave up 2 bases and V 0 bases, and 17 bases lay outside the gene matches. CDR3 nucleotides: TGCGCCAGCAGCTTGGGCCGGGGGGGGACAGGGGAAAGTCCTACCTACGAGCAGTACTTC. Translating gives CASSLGRGGTGESPTYEQYF.

This chain connects TRBV28 to TRBJ2-7; tentative D call: TRBD1 (6 bases). Per germline, CDR1 MDHEN and CDR2 SYDVKM. CDR3 length equals 14 residues. With 3 bases removed from V and 6 bases from J, the gap between germline ends came to 15 bases. CDR3 in amino acids: CASSFGQGWSEQYF. CDR3 DNA sequence: TGTGCCAGCAGTTTTGGGCAGGGGTGGTCCGAGCAGTACTTC.